This T cell receptor (beta chain) was retrieved from a study of shared clonotypes between healthy human individuals. Overall study: A couple of women and a few men aged 18 to 49 served as donors.

Clones were sequenced by immunoSEQ multiplex PCR, and TCRdb holds only the in-frame ones, with some missing. Of a few hundred thousand clones in the sample, around 67% were seen once. This clone was detected only a few times. Antigen: not known. V lost 4 bases and J 0 bases, leaving 15 bases between the germline ends. Germline V gives CDR1 SGHKS, CDR2 YYEKEE (reference sequence). CDR3 length: 16 residues. Partitioning of CD4+ cells yielded a CD45RA+ naive subset and a CD45RA-negative memory subset. Findings and limits, study-wide: Genetic and exposure-history diversity was limited by the small donor number. Large sequencing depth failed to make sorted-subset sequencing complete, rarefaction showed.

This chain uses TRBV5-5 with TRBJ2-3; no clear D. The clonotype comes from a man aged 25-40 years in good health. The sample comprised memory CD4+ T cells sorted from blood. Subset noted: CD45RA-negative fraction. CDR3 coding DNA: TGTGCCAGCAGCGTACCGTCCGGGTCTAGCACAGATACGCAGTATTTT. Its protein is CASSVPSGSSTDTQYF. Filled out from reference TRBV5-5 and TRBJ2-3, the complete variable domain reads DAGVTQSPTHLIKTRGQQVTLRCSPISGHKSVSWYQQVLGQGPQFIFQYYEKEERGRGNFPDRFSARQFPNYSSELNVNALLLGDSALYLCASSVPSGSSTDTQYFGPGTRLTVL.